This T cell receptor beta chain came from a study of T cell repertoires in cytomegalovirus infection. One entry per CDR3 protein results from TCRdb running MiXCR on the reads. Of over 100,000 distinct CDR3 sequences in the sample, roughly 9.1% were seen once. Note on this clonotype: Its antigen is unknown.

Study findings and constraints: Clonotypes of TCR beta that were HLA-C-restricted and CMV-specific dominated the ex vivo response.

The sequence was obtained from a human donor in good health (CMV status not recorded). Some clones in this sample may be carry-over from other donors' samples. Sequenced input: PBMCs, sequenced either directly or after in vitro stimulation (not recorded which).

The CDR3 loop reads CASSLRDGDYGYTF. The CDR3 nucleotides are TGTGCCAGCAGTTTGCGGGACGGGGACTATGGCTACACCTTC. This chain joins TRBV12-3 or TRBV12-4 and TRBJ1-2, with D perhaps matching TRBD1 (5 bases). The CDR3 loop spans 14 amino acids. Trimming shortened V by 3 bases and J by 3 bases, and 11 bases separated the two germline ends.